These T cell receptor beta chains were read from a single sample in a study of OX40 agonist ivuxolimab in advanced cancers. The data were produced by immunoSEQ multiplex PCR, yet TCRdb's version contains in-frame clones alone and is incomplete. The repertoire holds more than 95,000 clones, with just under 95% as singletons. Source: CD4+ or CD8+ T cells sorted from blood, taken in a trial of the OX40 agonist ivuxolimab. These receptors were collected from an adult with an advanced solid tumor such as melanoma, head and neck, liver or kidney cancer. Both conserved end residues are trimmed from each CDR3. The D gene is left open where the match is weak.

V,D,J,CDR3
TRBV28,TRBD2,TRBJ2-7,ASTLGGLAGGIYEQY
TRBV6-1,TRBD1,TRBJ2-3,ASSDVGTATDTQY
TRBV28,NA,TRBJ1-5,ASTPGGYEQPQH
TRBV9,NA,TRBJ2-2,ASSAQSTGELF
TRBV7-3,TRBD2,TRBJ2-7,ASSLIPGTSGRHSYEQY
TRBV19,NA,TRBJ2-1,ASSIKGGVRESYNEQF
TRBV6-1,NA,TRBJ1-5,ASSEALGGVHQPQH
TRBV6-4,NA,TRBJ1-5,ASSVEENQPQH
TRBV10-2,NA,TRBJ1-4,ASSESTGNEKLF
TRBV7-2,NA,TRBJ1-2,ASSLELNYGYT
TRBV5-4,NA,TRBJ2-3,ASSLQGTDTQY
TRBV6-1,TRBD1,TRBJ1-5,ARRQGVSNQPQH
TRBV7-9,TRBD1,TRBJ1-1,ASSLADRVGTEAF
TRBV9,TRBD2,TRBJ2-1,ASSVAGGPYNEQF
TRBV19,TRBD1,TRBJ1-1,ASSPGQGAGMNTEAF
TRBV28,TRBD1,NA,ASSLRTGGFPYEQY
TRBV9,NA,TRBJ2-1,ASSAARMGEQF
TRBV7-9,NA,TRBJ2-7,ASSPWTPSYEQY
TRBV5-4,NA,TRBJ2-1,ASSLDSGRYNEQF
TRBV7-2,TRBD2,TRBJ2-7,ASSLVWGSGSSYEQY
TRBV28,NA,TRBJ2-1,ASGHYNEQF
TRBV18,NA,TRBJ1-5,ASSPPGLHSNQPQH
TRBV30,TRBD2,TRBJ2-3,AWILAGGPRSTDTQY
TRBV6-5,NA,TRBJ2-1,ASSRHNINEQF
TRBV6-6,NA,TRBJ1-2,ASSFQNYGYT
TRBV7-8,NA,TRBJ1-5,ASSLADDQPQH
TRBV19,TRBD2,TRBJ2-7,ASSSSGTHSYEQY
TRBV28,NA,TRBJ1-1,AITSLLSRVRNTEAF
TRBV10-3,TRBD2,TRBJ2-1,AIHPPPSSGREIPYNEQF
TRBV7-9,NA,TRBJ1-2,ASSHNLQSGYRPYGYT
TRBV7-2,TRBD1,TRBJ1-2,ASSLPGGTGGHGYT
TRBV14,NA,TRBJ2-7,ASSQDWGLHEQY
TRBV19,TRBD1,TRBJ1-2,ASSITPGQGYGYT
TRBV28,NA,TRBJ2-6,ASSAPSGGANVLT
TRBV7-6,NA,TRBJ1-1,ASSLGQRHTEAF
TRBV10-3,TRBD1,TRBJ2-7,AISEPQGVAYEQY
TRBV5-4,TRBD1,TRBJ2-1,ASTLLDRTYNEQF
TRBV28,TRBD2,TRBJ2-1,ASRHNRWTSGRDEQF
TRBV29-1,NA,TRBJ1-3,SGRQGNSGNTIY
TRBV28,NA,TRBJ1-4,ASSPTVPNEKLF
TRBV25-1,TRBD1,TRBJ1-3,ASSPGGVRNTIY
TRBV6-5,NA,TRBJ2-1,ASRELSSYNEQF
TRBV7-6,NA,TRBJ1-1,ASSLMTGNTEAF
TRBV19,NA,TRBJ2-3,ASSRVPGLLTDTQY
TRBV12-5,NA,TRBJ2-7,ASGLKGGGRVYEQY
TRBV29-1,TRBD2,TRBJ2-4,SVIRTSGDIQY
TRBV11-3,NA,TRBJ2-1,ASSSRSGWDNEQF
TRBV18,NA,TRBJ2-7,ASSPERASYEQY
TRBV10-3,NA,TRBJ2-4,AISDSGGAKNIQY
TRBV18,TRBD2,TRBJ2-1,ASSLTAGARNEQF
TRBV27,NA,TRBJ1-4,ATRGGGDEKLF
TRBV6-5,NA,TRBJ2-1,ASSERKTYNEQF